Reported below is one T cell receptor (beta chain). The source of the sample is a study of blood T cell repertoires in COVID-19. Study in general: Spain, Italy and the United States supplied samples that represented acute and convalescent COVID-19.

All enrollees were roughly 18 to 100 years old and from some 24 US areas. Participants classified as exposed had met a COVID-19 case within 2 weeks before study entry. Study processing details: Reference gene primer amplification gave nucleated cell count estimates. The assay was immunoSEQ multiplex PCR, and TCRdb's table has in-frame clones only and misses some. V and J calls and clone size are given by that table; D and trimming were obtained from the DNA. The data show hundreds of thousands of clones, more than 70% seen once. The CDR3 runs 17 residues. Germline CDR1 and CDR2: KGHDR and SFDVKD. V lost 3 bases, J lost 2 bases, and 8 bases stayed unmatched.

The TCR comes from a woman under 30 who had been exposed to COVID-19. Material for sequencing was PBMCs or T cells enriched from blood (not recorded which). V and J are TRBV24-1 and TRBJ2-3; 9 bases map to TRBD1. In DNA, the CDR3 is TGTGCCACCAGTGATGTTTCCACAGGGGGCACCACAGATACGCAGTATTTT. Translated, it gives CATSDVSTGGTTDTQYF.